The following is a T cell receptor beta chain sequence with its context. The junction departs from germline at one end; a sequencing error may be responsible. Three rounds of nested PCR, following a modified ARM-PCR protocol, produced the TCRbeta library. Each CDR3 protein gets one entry after TCRdb re-called the multiplex PCR reads with MiXCR. The sample lists approximately 100,000 distinct CDR3 sequences; over 55% were seen once. RNA was extracted from bulk tissue without any cell sorting. Distant lung tissue was collected more than 3 cm away from the tumor edge. The record originates from a study of tumor and adjacent non-tumor tissue in lung cancer. Germline V gene sequence: CDR1 SGHAT, CDR2 FQNNGV. This CDR3 region has 12 residues.

The chain employs TRBV11-2 and TRBJ2-3, with D unresolved. The receptor comes from a man aged 55 to 70 with non-small cell lung cancer. Sequenced sample: distant non-tumor lung tissue. The CDR3 protein is CANSLVSDTQYF. CDR3 nucleotides: TGTGCCAACAGCCTAGTCTCAGATACGCAGTATTTT.